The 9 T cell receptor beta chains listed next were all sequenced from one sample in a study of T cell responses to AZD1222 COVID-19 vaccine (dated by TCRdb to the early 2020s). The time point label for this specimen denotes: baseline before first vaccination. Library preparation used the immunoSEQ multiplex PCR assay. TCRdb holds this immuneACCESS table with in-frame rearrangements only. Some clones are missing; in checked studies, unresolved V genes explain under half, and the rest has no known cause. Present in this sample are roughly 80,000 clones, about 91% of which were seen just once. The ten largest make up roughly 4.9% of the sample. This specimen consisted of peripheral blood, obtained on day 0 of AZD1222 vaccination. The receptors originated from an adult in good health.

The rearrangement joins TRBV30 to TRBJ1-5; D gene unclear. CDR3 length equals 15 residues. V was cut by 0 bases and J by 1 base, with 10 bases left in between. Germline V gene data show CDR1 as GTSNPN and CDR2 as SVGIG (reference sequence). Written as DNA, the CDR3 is TGTGCCTGGAGTGTACGGCAGGTCAGCAATCAGCCCCAGCATTTT. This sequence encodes CAWSVRQVSNQPQHF.

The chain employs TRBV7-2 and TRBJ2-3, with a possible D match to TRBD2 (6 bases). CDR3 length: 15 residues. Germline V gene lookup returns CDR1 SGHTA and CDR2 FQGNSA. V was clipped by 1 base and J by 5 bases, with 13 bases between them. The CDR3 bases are TGTGCCAGCAGCTTAGTGGGGGGAGCTGGAGATACGCAGTATTTT. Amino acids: CASSLVGGAGDTQYF.

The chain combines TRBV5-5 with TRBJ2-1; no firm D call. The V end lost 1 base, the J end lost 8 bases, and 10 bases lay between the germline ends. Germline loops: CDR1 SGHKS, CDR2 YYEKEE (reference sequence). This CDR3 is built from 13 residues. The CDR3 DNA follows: TGTGCCAGCAGCTTGTCTTGGGGATATGAGCAGTTCTTC. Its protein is CASSLSWGYEQFF.

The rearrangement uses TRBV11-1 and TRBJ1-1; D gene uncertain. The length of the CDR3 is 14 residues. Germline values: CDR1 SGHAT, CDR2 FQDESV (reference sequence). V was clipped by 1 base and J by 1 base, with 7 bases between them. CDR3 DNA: TGTGCCAGCAGCTTAGGGGCAGAGAACACTGAAGCTTTCTTT. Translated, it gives CASSLGAENTEAFF.

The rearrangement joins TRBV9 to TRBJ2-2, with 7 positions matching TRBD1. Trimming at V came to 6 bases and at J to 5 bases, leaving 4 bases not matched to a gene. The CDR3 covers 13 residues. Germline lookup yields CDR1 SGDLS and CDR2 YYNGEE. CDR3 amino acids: CASTGTVTGELFF. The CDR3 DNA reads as TGTGCCAGCACCGGGACAGTAACCGGGGAGCTGTTTTTT.

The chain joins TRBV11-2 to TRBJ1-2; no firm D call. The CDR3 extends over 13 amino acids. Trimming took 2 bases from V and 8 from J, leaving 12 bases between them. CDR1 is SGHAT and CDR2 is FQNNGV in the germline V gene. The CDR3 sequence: CASSLSTESGYTF. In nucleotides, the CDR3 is TGTGCCAGCAGCTTAAGCACCGAGAGCGGCTACACCTTC.

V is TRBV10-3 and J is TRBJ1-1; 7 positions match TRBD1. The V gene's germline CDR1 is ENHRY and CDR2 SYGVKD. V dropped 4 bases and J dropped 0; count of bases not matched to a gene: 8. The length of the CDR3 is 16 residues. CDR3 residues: CAISGQGRSLNTEAFF. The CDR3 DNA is TGTGCCATCAGTGGACAGGGCCGAAGCTTGAACACTGAAGCTTTCTTT.

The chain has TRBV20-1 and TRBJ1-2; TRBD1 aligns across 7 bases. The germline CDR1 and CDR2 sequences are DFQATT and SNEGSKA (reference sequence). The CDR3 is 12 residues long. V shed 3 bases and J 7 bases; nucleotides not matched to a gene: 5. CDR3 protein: CSASVAGGGYTF. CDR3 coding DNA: TGCAGTGCTAGTGTGGCAGGGGGTGGCTACACCTTC.

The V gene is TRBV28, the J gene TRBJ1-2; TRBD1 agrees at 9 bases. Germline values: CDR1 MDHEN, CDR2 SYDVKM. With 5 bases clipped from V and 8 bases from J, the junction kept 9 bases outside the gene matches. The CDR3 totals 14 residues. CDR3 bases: TGTGCCAGCAGTCAGGGACAGGGAGTCTGGGGCTACACCTTC. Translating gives CASSQGQGVWGYTF.